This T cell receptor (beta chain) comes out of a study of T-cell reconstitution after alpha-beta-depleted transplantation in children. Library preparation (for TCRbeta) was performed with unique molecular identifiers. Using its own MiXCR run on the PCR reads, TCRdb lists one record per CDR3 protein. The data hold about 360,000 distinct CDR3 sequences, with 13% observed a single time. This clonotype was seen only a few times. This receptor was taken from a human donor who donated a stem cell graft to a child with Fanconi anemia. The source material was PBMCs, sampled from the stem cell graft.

The CDR3 DNA reads as TGTGCCAGCAGCCCTCAGTACAGAAGCTCTGGAAACACCATATATTTT. Its protein product is CASSPQYRSSGNTIYF. The rearrangement joins TRBV5-6 to TRBJ1-3; no reliable D call. There are 16 residues in the CDR3. V was shortened by 4 bases and J by 0 bases, with 14 bases between the two germline ends. CDR1 and CDR2 from the germline V gene are SGHDT and YYEEEE.